The 5 T cell receptor beta chains presented below share a single source sample, sequenced in a study of beta chain features in type 1 diabetes. General observations from the study: Among all four CD4+ subsets, Type 1 diabetes patients had TCRB CDR3s that were moderately but significantly shorter.

Their antigen targets remain unknown. Every bit of the isolated RNA underwent reverse transcription, so sequencing read expressed TCRB transcripts. The protocol was immunoSEQ multiplex PCR, while the TCRdb copy is restricted to in-frame clones and leaves out a portion. There are 200,000 to 250,000 clones in the sample; 11% to 15% occur only once, and around 0.019% lies in the top ten. Sequences were obtained from naive CD4+ T cells from blood. These receptors all come from a man aged 30 to 39 with type 1 diabetes.

The J gene is TRBJ2-3, the V gene TRBV6-5; tentatively, D is TRBD2 (6 bases). Germline V gives CDR1 MNHEY, CDR2 SVGAGI. The CDR3 is 12 amino acids. V lost 6 bases to trimming and J lost 4 bases, with 8 bases between them. The chain's CDR3 is CASRRGSDTQYF. DNA for the CDR3: TGTGCCAGCAGGCGGGGTTCAGATACGCAGTATTTT.

This clone was recorded a few times. The chain couples TRBV23-1 to TRBJ2-5, with 11 bases that match TRBD1. TRBV23-1 is reported as an ORF; its role is uncertain. Trimming took 0 bases from V and 5 from J; bases not matched to a gene: 2. The CDR3 has 15 amino acids. Here the CDR3 reads CASSQSGDRGETQYF. CDR3 DNA: TGCGCCAGCAGTCAATCGGGGGACAGGGGGGAGACCCAGTACTTC.

The CDR3 DNA follows: TGCGCCAGCAGCCTTCCGGCAGATACGCAGTATTTT. Its translation: CASSLPADTQYF. This chain connects TRBV5-1 to TRBJ2-3; no firm D call. The CDR3 sequence is 12 residues long. Germline CDR1 and CDR2: SGHRS and YFSETQ. The ends were cut back, 4 bases at V and 4 bases at J, with 7 bases in the middle.

The rearrangement joins TRBV19 to TRBJ1-2; D not certain. Germline-derived CDR1 and CDR2 are LNHDA and SQIVND (reference sequence). This CDR3 has 14 residues. V lost 1 base to trimming and J lost 4 bases, with 10 bases between them. The CDR3 loop is CASSIGGLGYGYTF. DNA of the CDR3: TGTGCCAGTAGTATAGGAGGGTTGGGCTATGGCTACACCTTC.

This sequence joins TRBV2 and TRBJ1-2; 8 bases match TRBD1. The V segment lost 7 bases and the J segment 2 bases; nucleotides outside the gene matches: 6. The V gene's germline CDR1 is SNHLY and CDR2 FYNNEI. This CDR3 region has 14 residues. DNA for the CDR3: TGTGCCAGCAAGACAGGGGATGCGAACTATGGCTACACCTTC. Its protein is CASKTGDANYGYTF. The entire variable domain, with the rest obtained from reference TRBV2 and TRBJ1-2, is as follows: EPEVTQTPSHQVTQMGQEVILRCVPISNHLYFYWYRQILGQKVEFLVSFYNNEISEKSEIFDDQFSVERPDGSNFTLKIRSTKLEDSAMYFCASKTGDANYGYTFGSGTRLTVV.